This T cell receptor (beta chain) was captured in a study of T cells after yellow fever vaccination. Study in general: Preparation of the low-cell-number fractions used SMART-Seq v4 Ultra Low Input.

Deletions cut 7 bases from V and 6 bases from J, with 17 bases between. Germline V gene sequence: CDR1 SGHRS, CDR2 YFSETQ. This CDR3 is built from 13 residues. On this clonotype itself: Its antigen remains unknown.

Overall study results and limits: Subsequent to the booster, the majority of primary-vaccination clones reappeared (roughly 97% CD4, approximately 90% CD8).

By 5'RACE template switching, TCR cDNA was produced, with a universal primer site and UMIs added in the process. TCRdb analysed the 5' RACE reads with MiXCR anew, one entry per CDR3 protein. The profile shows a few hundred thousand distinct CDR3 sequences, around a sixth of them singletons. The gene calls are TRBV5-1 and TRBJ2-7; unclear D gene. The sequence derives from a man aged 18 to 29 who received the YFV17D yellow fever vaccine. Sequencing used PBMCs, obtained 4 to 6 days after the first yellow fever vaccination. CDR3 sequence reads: CASRGSERREQYF. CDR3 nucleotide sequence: TGCGCCAGCCGCGGCAGTGAAAGACGCGAGCAGTACTTC.